A selection of T cell receptor beta chains follows, all from one sample in a study of T cell repertoires in cytomegalovirus infection. TCRdb redid the calling of the reads with MiXCR, one entry per CDR3 protein. This table holds some 680,000 distinct CDR3 sequences, 35% found once. Sequenced input: PBMCs. These receptors were taken from a human donor in good health (CMV status not recorded). Some clones in this sample may be carry-over from other donors' samples. Both conserved end residues are part of each CDR3. Fields, in order: J gene, V gene, clone size, D gene, CDR3 protein, CDR3 DNA. A D gene is named only where the DNA matches it firmly. Clone size is shown for a subset of rows, as once, few, many or a class of expanded clone.

J gene: TRBJ2-1
V gene: TRBV7-6
clone size: few
D gene: TRBD2
CDR3 protein: CASSLGRLAGGYNEQFF
CDR3 DNA: TGTGCCAGCAGCTTGGGCCGACTAGCGGGAGGCTACAATGAGCAGTTCTTC

J gene: TRBJ2-3
V gene: TRBV20-1
clone size: NA
D gene: NA
CDR3 protein: CSAPLNGLSLFTDTQYF
CDR3 DNA: TGCAGTGCCCCCTTAAATGGGCTCTCCCTTTTCACAGATACGCAGTATTTT

J gene: TRBJ1-1
V gene: TRBV4-1
clone size: NA
D gene: NA
CDR3 protein: CASSQLTGYDTEAFF
CDR3 DNA: TGCGCCAGCAGCCAATTAACAGGGTACGACACTGAAGCTTTCTTT

J gene: TRBJ1-3
V gene: TRBV10-3
clone size: NA
D gene: NA
CDR3 protein: CAISEKTGPPIRSGNTIYF
CDR3 DNA: TGTGCCATCAGTGAAAAGACAGGTCCGCCAATTCGCTCTGGAAACACCATATATTTT

J gene: TRBJ2-1
V gene: TRBV7-8
clone size: many
D gene: NA
CDR3 protein: CASIGAWNKSYGEQFF
CDR3 DNA: TGTGCCAGCATAGGGGCATGGAATAAGTCTTATGGAGAGCAGTTCTTC

J gene: TRBJ2-7
V gene: TRBV12-3/TRBV12-4
clone size: NA
D gene: NA
CDR3 protein: CASSQQGWEQYF
CDR3 DNA: TGTGCCAGCAGTCAACAGGGTTGGGAGCAGTACTTC

J gene: TRBJ2-1
V gene: TRBV19
clone size: NA
D gene: TRBD1
CDR3 protein: CASKGDRYNEQFF
CDR3 DNA: TGTGCCAGTAAAGGGGACAGGTACAATGAGCAGTTCTTC

J gene: TRBJ1-1
V gene: TRBV6-6
clone size: few
D gene: TRBD1
CDR3 protein: CASSLTGTGGQAFF
CDR3 DNA: TGTGCCAGCAGTTTAACCGGGACAGGGGGCCAAGCTTTCTTT

J gene: TRBJ2-5
V gene: TRBV11-1
clone size: many
D gene: NA
CDR3 protein: CASSLAWAQETQYF
CDR3 DNA: TGTGCCAGCAGCTTAGCGTGGGCACAAGAGACCCAGTACTTC

J gene: TRBJ1-4
V gene: TRBV4-2
clone size: NA
D gene: TRBD1
CDR3 protein: CASSQDIGTENEKLFF
CDR3 DNA: TGTGCCAGCAGCCAAGATATCGGGACAGAAAATGAAAAACTGTTTTTT

J gene: TRBJ2-2
V gene: TRBV12-3/TRBV12-4
clone size: few
D gene: NA
CDR3 protein: CASRARGWGSGELFF
CDR3 DNA: TGTGCCAGCAGAGCGCGGGGATGGGGCTCCGGGGAGCTGTTTTTT

J gene: TRBJ1-2
V gene: TRBV24-1
clone size: few
D gene: TRBD1
CDR3 protein: CATSDFSGQGVAGYTF
CDR3 DNA: TGTGCCACCAGTGATTTTTCCGGACAGGGGGTCGCTGGCTACACCTTC

J gene: TRBJ2-7
V gene: TRBV7-3
clone size: NA
D gene: NA
CDR3 protein: CASSLISVGARETYEQYF
CDR3 DNA: TGTGCCAGCAGCTTAATATCTGTTGGGGCCAGGGAAACCTACGAGCAGTACTTC

J gene: TRBJ2-1
V gene: TRBV7-9
clone size: few
D gene: TRBD1
CDR3 protein: CASSSRPGTGIHNEQFF
CDR3 DNA: TGTGCCAGCAGCTCGAGGCCCGGGACAGGGATTCACAATGAGCAGTTCTTC

J gene: TRBJ1-5
V gene: TRBV15
clone size: NA
D gene: NA
CDR3 protein: CATSRREQGPNQPQHF
CDR3 DNA: TGTGCCACCAGCAGGCGAGAACAGGGACCTAATCAGCCCCAGCATTTT

J gene: TRBJ2-5
V gene: TRBV5-8
clone size: few
D gene: NA
CDR3 protein: CASSFPTVQGQETQYF
CDR3 DNA: TGTGCCAGCAGCTTTCCCACGGTGCAGGGACAAGAGACCCAGTACTTC

J gene: TRBJ2-7
V gene: TRBV10-3
clone size: once
D gene: NA
CDR3 protein: CAVGDGAYEQYF
CDR3 DNA: TGTGCCGTCGGTGATGGTGCCTACGAGCAGTACTTC

J gene: TRBJ1-1
V gene: TRBV2
clone size: NA
D gene: NA
CDR3 protein: CASTRQENTEAFW
CDR3 DNA: TGTGCCAGCACCCGACAGGAGAACACTGAAGCTTTCTGG

J gene: TRBJ2-2
V gene: TRBV7-2
clone size: few
D gene: NA
CDR3 protein: CASSLEVTRISGELFF
CDR3 DNA: TGTGCCAGCAGCTTAGAAGTGACCCGCATATCGGGGGAGCTGTTTTTT

J gene: TRBJ1-1
V gene: TRBV25-1
clone size: NA
D gene: TRBD1
CDR3 protein: CASSVSGGLDTEAFF
CDR3 DNA: TGTGCCAGCAGTGTATCAGGGGGCCTGGACACTGAAGCTTTCTTT

J gene: TRBJ1-1
V gene: TRBV7-9
clone size: few
D gene: TRBD1
CDR3 protein: CASSSQGVTEAFF
CDR3 DNA: TGTGCCAGCAGCTCGCAGGGGGTCACTGAAGCTTTCTTT

J gene: TRBJ2-7
V gene: TRBV7-2
clone size: many
D gene: NA
CDR3 protein: CASSQPGVGYEQYF
CDR3 DNA: TGTGCCAGCAGCCAACCCGGGGTGGGTTACGAGCAGTACTTC

J gene: TRBJ2-1
V gene: TRBV4-1
clone size: NA
D gene: NA
CDR3 protein: CASSQVTVGAYNEQFF
CDR3 DNA: TGCGCCAGCAGCCAAGTGACGGTCGGGGCCTACAATGAGCAGTTCTTC

J gene: TRBJ2-7
V gene: TRBV7-2
clone size: NA
D gene: TRBD2
CDR3 protein: CASSLGGAGGVRQYF
CDR3 DNA: TGTGCCAGCAGCTTGGGGGGAGCGGGAGGGGTAAGGCAGTACTTC

J gene: TRBJ2-5
V gene: TRBV12-3/TRBV12-4
clone size: NA
D gene: NA
CDR3 protein: CASRQGTQETQYF
CDR3 DNA: TGTGCCAGCAGGCAGGGGACCCAAGAGACCCAGTACTTC

J gene: TRBJ2-3
V gene: TRBV7-2
clone size: NA
D gene: NA
CDR3 protein: CASSLFRRGRRDTQYF
CDR3 DNA: TGTGCCAGCAGCTTATTCCGGCGGGGGCGTCGGGATACGCAGTATTTT

J gene: TRBJ1-6
V gene: TRBV4-1
clone size: many
D gene: NA
CDR3 protein: CASSFLNHSPLHF
CDR3 DNA: TGCGCCAGCAGTTTTTTAAACCATTCACCCCTCCACTTT

J gene: TRBJ1-2
V gene: TRBV7-9
clone size: few
D gene: TRBD1
CDR3 protein: CASSLGLTGNHGYTF
CDR3 DNA: TGTGCCAGCAGCTTAGGACTGACAGGGAACCATGGCTACACCTTC

J gene: TRBJ1-5
V gene: TRBV6-1
clone size: NA
D gene: NA
CDR3 protein: CASGPAKPQHF
CDR3 DNA: TGTGCCAGCGGCCCGGCCAAACCCCAGCATTTT

J gene: TRBJ1-2
V gene: TRBV11-2
clone size: NA
D gene: TRBD1
CDR3 protein: CASSESTGGFYGYTF
CDR3 DNA: TGTGCCAGCAGCGAATCGACAGGGGGCTTCTATGGCTACACCTTC

J gene: TRBJ1-1
V gene: TRBV15
clone size: NA
D gene: TRBD1
CDR3 protein: CATSKRDRGFEAFF
CDR3 DNA: TGTGCCACCAGCAAACGGGACAGGGGCTTTGAAGCTTTCTTT

J gene: TRBJ2-1
V gene: TRBV10-3
clone size: NA
D gene: NA
CDR3 protein: CATGEGPTYNEQFF
CDR3 DNA: TGTGCCACAGGGGAAGGGCCCACCTACAATGAGCAGTTCTTC

J gene: TRBJ1-1
V gene: TRBV28
clone size: few
D gene: NA
CDR3 protein: CASRHTNEGLNTEAFF
CDR3 DNA: TGTGCCAGCAGACATACCAATGAGGGACTGAACACTGAAGCTTTCTTT

J gene: TRBJ2-2
V gene: TRBV7-2
clone size: few
D gene: NA
CDR3 protein: CASSSGLRATGELFF
CDR3 DNA: TGTGCCAGCAGCTCCGGACTAAGAGCCACCGGGGAGCTGTTTTTT

J gene: TRBJ1-4
V gene: TRBV7-9
clone size: once
D gene: TRBD1
CDR3 protein: CASSQGTGGAVPNEKLFF
CDR3 DNA: TGTGCCAGCAGCCAAGGGACAGGGGGAGCCGTGCCGAATGAAAAACTGTTTTTT

J gene: TRBJ1-5
V gene: TRBV24-1
clone size: NA
D gene: TRBD1
CDR3 protein: CATSEAGTGSNQPQHF
CDR3 DNA: TGTGCCACCAGTGAAGCCGGGACAGGTAGCAATCAGCCCCAGCATTTT

J gene: TRBJ1-2
V gene: TRBV25-1
clone size: few
D gene: TRBD1
CDR3 protein: CASSDGGQMGTRLHF
CDR3 DNA: TGTGCCAGCAGTGACGGGGGACAGATGGGCACACGGCTACACTTC

J gene: TRBJ2-4
V gene: TRBV11-2
clone size: NA
D gene: TRBD1
CDR3 protein: CASGLRQGANIQYF
CDR3 DNA: TGTGCCAGCGGCTTAAGGCAGGGGGCGAACATTCAGTACTTC

J gene: TRBJ1-1
V gene: TRBV7-2
clone size: NA
D gene: TRBD1
CDR3 protein: CASSLRTGSTEAFF
CDR3 DNA: TGTGCCAGCAGCCTTAGGACAGGGAGCACTGAAGCTTTCTTT

J gene: TRBJ2-1
V gene: TRBV18
clone size: NA
D gene: TRBD2
CDR3 protein: CASSPPGTSRYNEQFF
CDR3 DNA: TGTGCCAGCTCACCGCCCGGGACTAGCAGGTACAATGAGCAGTTCTTC

J gene: TRBJ2-3
V gene: TRBV7-9
clone size: NA
D gene: TRBD2
CDR3 protein: CASRWTSGTTDTQYF
CDR3 DNA: TGTGCCAGCAGGTGGACTAGCGGAACCACAGATACGCAGTATTTT

J gene: TRBJ2-2
V gene: TRBV28
clone size: NA
D gene: TRBD2
CDR3 protein: CATWTSGRISNTGELFF
CDR3 DNA: TGTGCCACCTGGACTAGCGGGAGGATCTCGAACACCGGGGAGCTGTTTTTT

J gene: TRBJ2-2
V gene: TRBV5-6
clone size: NA
D gene: TRBD1
CDR3 protein: CASSPTGAGGELFF
CDR3 DNA: TGTGCCAGCAGCCCGACAGGGGCCGGCGGGGAGCTGTTTTTT

J gene: TRBJ2-3
V gene: TRBV4-1
clone size: NA
D gene: NA
CDR3 protein: CASSQGPHAEKTSTDTQYF
CDR3 DNA: TGCGCCAGCAGCCAAGGTCCTCACGCCGAGAAGACTAGCACAGATACGCAGTATTTT

J gene: TRBJ1-2
V gene: TRBV5-6
clone size: many
D gene: NA
CDR3 protein: CASSLGQLYGYTF
CDR3 DNA: TGTGCCAGCAGCTTGGGGCAGCTGTATGGCTACACCTTC

J gene: TRBJ2-2
V gene: TRBV7-6
clone size: few
D gene: TRBD2
CDR3 protein: CASSLEAILALAGANTGELFF
CDR3 DNA: TGTGCCAGCAGCTTAGAGGCCATTTTAGCCTTAGCGGGAGCGAACACCGGGGAGCTGTTTTTT